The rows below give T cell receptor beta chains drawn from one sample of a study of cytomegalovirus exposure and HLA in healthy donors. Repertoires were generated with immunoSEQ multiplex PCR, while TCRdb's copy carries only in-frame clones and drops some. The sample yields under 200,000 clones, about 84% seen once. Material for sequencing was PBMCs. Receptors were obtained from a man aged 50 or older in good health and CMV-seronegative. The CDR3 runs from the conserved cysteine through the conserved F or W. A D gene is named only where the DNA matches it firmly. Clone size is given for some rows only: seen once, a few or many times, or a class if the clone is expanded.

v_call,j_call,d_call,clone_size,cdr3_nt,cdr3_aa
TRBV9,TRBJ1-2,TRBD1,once,TGTGCCAGCAGCCCAGGGACAGGGGCCAACTATGGCTACACCTTC,CASSPGTGANYGYTF
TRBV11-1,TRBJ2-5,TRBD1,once,TGTGCCAGCAGCCGAGGACAGGGAAAGGGTTGGACCAAAGAGACCCAGTACTTC,CASSRGQGKGWTKETQYF
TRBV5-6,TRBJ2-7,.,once,TGTGCCAGCAGCGCCGGGTCCACGTTGGGCGAGCAGTACTTC,CASSAGSTLGEQYF
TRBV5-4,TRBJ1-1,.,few,TGTGCCAGCAGCTTGGAGGCGAACGGGGCTTTCTTT,CASSLEANGAFF
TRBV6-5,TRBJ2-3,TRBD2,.,TGTGCCAGCAGTTACGGGCTAGCGGTGGGTGGGCAGTATTTT,CASSYGLAVGGQYF
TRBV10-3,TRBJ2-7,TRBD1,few,TGTGCCATCAGTAATCCGACAGGGCTCTACGAGCAGTACTTC,CAISNPTGLYEQYF
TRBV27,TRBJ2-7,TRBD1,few,TGTGCCAGCAGTTTGCCGGAGACAGGGGTTCACGAGCAGTACTTC,CASSLPETGVHEQYF
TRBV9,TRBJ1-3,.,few,TGTGCCAGCAGCGTAGATGGCACACGAAACACCATATATTTT,CASSVDGTRNTIYF
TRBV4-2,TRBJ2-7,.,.,TGTGCCAGCAGCCAAGAACTCACAGGGAAGGGCGAGCAGTACTTC,CASSQELTGKGEQYF
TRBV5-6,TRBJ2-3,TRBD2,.,TGTGCCAGCAGCTTCGGGACTAGCGGGGGCACAGATACGCAGTATTTT,CASSFGTSGGTDTQYF
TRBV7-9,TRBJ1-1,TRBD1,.,TGTGCCAGCAGCTTAGGGCGACAGGGGGCGGCGGAAGCTTTCTTT,CASSLGRQGAAEAFF
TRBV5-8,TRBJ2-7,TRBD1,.,TGTGCCAGGGACAGGGGGCTCTCCTACGAGCAGTACTTC,CARDRGLSYEQYF
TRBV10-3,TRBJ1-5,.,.,TGTGCCATCAAGTTGGGTCCGGGAGATCATCAGCCCCAGCATTTT,CAIKLGPGDHQPQHF
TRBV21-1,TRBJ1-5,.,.,TGTGCCAGCAGCTATAAGTCAGGGGGATGCAATCAGCCCCAGCATTTT,CASSYKSGGCNQPQHF
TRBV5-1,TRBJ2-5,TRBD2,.,TGCGCCAGCAGCTTGATAGGGTCGCCGACTAGCGGGGTGGAGACCCAGTACTTC,CASSLIGSPTSGVETQYF
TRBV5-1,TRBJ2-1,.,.,TGCGCCAGCAGCTTCTCTAACAATGAGCAGTTCTTC,CASSFSNNEQFF
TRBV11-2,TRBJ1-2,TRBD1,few,TGTGCCAGCAGCTCCCGGGACAGGCGAAGAAGGGACTATGGCTACACCTTC,CASSSRDRRRRDYGYTF
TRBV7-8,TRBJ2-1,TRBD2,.,TGTGCCAGCAGCTTAAAGCGGGGCTACAATGAGCAGTTCTTC,CASSLKRGYNEQFF
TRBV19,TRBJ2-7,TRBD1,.,TGTGCCAGTAGTACGAGGGCAGGGGGCGGGATGGCCACCTACGGGCAGTACTTC,CASSTRAGGGMATYGQYF
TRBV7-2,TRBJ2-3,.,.,TGTGCCAGCGGAGCCGCAGCCCTCACGCGAGCAGATACGCAGTATTTT,CASGAAALTRADTQYF
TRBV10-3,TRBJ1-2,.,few,TGTGCCATCATGAAAACAGGGTCGGAGAGATATGGCTACACCTTC,CAIMKTGSERYGYTF
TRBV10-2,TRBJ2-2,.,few,TGCGCCAGCATGAGGGGGAGCCCAAACACCGGGGAGCTGTTTTTT,CASMRGSPNTGELFF
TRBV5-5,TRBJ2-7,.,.,TGTGCCAGCAGCTTGGCGACTACCTACGAGCAGTACTTC,CASSLATTYEQYF
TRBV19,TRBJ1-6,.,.,TGTGCCAGTAGTATAGAATCGGTCAGGTCACCCCTCCACTTT,CASSIESVRSPLHF
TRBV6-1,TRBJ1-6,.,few,TGTGCCAGTCAACCGGGGGACAATTCACCCCTCCACTTT,CASQPGDNSPLHF
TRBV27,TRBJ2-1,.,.,TGTGCCAGCAGTTTAGATGCAGGTCGGCGGCAGTTCTTC,CASSLDAGRRQFF
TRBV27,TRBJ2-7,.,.,TGTGCCAGCAGGCGCACGGTTTACTACGAGCAGTACTTC,CASRRTVYYEQYF
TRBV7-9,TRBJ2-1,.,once,TGTGCCAGCAGCTTAGCGGGGGGGCTTAATGAGCAGTTCTTC,CASSLAGGLNEQFF
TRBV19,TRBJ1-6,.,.,TGTGCCAGTAGTATAGAATCCGCAGGAAGTTCACCCCTCCACTTT,CASSIESAGSSPLHF
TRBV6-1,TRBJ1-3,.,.,TGTGCCAGCAGACAGGGTACCTCTGGAAACACCATATATTTT,CASRQGTSGNTIYF
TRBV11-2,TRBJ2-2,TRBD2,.,TGTGCCAGCAGCCCCCTGGCGAGCGGGGGGACCGGGGAGCTGTTTTTT,CASSPLASGGTGELFF
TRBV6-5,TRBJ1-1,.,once,TGTGCCAGCAGTTACCTGGGGCGGACTGAAGCTTTCTTT,CASSYLGRTEAFF
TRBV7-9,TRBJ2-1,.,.,TGTGCCAGCAGCTTAGCCGAAGGGAGATGGAATGAGCAGTTCTTC,CASSLAEGRWNEQFF
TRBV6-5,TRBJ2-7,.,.,TGTGCCAGCAGTTACGACGGGAGCTACGAGCAGTACTTC,CASSYDGSYEQYF
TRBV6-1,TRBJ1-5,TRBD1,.,TGTGCCAGCAGTCCTGACAGGGATCAGCCCCAGCATTTT,CASSPDRDQPQHF
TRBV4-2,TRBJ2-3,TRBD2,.,TGTGCCAGCAGCCAAGATCGGGCGGGAGGCACAGATACGCAGTATTTT,CASSQDRAGGTDTQYF